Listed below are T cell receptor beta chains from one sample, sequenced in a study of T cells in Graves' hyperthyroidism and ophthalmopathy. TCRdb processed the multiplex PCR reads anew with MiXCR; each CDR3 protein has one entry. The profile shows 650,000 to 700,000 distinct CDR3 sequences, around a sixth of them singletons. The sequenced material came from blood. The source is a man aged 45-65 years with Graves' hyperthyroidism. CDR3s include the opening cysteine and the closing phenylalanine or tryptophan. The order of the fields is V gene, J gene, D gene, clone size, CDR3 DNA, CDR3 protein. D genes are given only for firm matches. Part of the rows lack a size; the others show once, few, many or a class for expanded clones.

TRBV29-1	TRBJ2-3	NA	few	TGCAGCGTTGGTAGCGTTGATACGCAGTATTTT	CSVGSVDTQYF
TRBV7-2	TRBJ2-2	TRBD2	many	TGTGCCAGCACTCGGCTAGCGGGAACTGGGGAGCTGTTTTTT	CASTRLAGTGELFF
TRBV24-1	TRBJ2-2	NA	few	TGTGCCACCAGTGAGGGCCCAGGGTCTATTTCGAACACCGGGGAGCTGTTTTTT	CATSEGPGSISNTGELFF
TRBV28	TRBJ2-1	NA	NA	TGTGCCAGCAACATCCCACCGGGACAAGGAAACAATGAGCAGTTCTTC	CASNIPPGQGNNEQFF
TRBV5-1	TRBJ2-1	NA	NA	TGCGCCAGCAGCAGGGGAGTGGAGCAGTTCTTC	CASSRGVEQFF
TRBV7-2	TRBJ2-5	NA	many	TGTGCCAGCAGCTTAGCTCCCGGAACCCTTCAAGAGACCCAGTACTTC	CASSLAPGTLQETQYF
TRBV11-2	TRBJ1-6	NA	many	TGTGCCAGCAGCTCACCAAGCGGGGGTCGCCAGGGTTTTTCACCCCTCCACTTT	CASSSPSGGRQGFSPLHF
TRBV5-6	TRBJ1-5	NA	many	TGTGCCAGCAGCTTGGCCGAACAGCCCCAGCATTTT	CASSLAEQPQHF
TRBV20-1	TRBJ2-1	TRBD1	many	TGCAGTGCGCTTAGGGGGCGAGGGATTAATGAGCAGTTCTTC	CSALRGRGINEQFF
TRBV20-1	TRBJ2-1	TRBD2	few	TGCAGTGCTGGGGGGACCCTCTACGGGACTAGAGGCACCAATGAGCAGTTCTTC	CSAGGTLYGTRGTNEQFF
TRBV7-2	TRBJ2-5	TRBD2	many	TGTGCCAGCAGCTTAGTGCGGGAGAAAGAGACCCAGTACTTC	CASSLVREKETQYF
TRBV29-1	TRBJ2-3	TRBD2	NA	TGCAGCGTTGTCGGGGGGATCACAGGTACGCAGTATTTT	CSVVGGITGTQYF
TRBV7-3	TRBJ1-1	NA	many	TGTGCCAGCAAGAGAGGACAGTTGGACACTGAAGCTTTCTTT	CASKRGQLDTEAFF
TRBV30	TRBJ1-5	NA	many	TGTGCCTGGAGTACGAGGCGGAATCAGCCCCAGCATTTT	CAWSTRRNQPQHF
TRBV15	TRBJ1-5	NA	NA	TGTGCCACCAGCAGAGGGCAGGGAGGCAATCAGCCCCAGCATTTT	CATSRGQGGNQPQHF
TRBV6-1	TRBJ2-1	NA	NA	TGTGCCAGCAGCATGGACCGGACGGCCTACAATGAGCAGTTCTTC	CASSMDRTAYNEQFF
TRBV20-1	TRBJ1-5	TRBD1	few	TGCAGTGCTCCTCGGCGCTCCCCGATTTTAATCCCACAGGGGGACAATCAGCCCCAGCATTTT	CSAPRRSPILIPQGDNQPQHF
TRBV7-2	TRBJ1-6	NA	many	TGTGCCAGCAGAACAAACCGGGACCCAGTTTCACCCCTCCACTTT	CASRTNRDPVSPLHF
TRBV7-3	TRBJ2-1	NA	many	TGTGCCAGCAGCTTAAGTTTTGGTAATGAGCAGTTCTTC	CASSLSFGNEQFF
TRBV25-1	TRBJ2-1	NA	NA	TGTGCCAGCAGTGAATCCCTAGCCAGTATCAATGAGCAGTTCTTC	CASSESLASINEQFF
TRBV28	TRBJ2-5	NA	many	TGTGCCAGCAGTTTGAAGGGGACCCGAATACCCCAGTACTTC	CASSLKGTRIPQYF
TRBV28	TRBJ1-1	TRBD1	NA	TGTGCCAGCAGTTGGGACAGGAAATTAGGCCCGAACACTGAAGCTTTCTTT	CASSWDRKLGPNTEAFF
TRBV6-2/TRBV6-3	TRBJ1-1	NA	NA	TGTGCCAGCCGGATGTACAGCACTGAAGCTTTCTTT	CASRMYSTEAFF
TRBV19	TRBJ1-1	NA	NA	TGTGCCAGTAGTATAGATCAAGGGGGGCCCACTGAAGCTTTCTTT	CASSIDQGGPTEAFF
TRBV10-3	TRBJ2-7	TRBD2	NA	TGTGCCATCAGTGGAAGGACTAGCGGGAACTACGAGCAGTACTTC	CAISGRTSGNYEQYF
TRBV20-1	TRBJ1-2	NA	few	TGCAGTGCCTGGACAGCCTTAAATAACTATGGCTACACCTTC	CSAWTALNNYGYTF
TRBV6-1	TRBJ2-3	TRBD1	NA	TGTGCCAGCACCTTGGGACAGGGAATTTTTGATACGCAGTATTTT	CASTLGQGIFDTQYF
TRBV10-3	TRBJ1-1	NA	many	TGTGCCATCAGTGATCAGTTGAACACTGAAGCTTTCTTT	CAISDQLNTEAFF
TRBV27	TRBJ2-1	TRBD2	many	TGTGCCAGCAGTTATACGACTAGCGGGACCTACAATGAGCAGTTCTTC	CASSYTTSGTYNEQFF
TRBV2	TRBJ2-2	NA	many	TGTGCCAGCAGTGAAGACAGGGAAGTCACCGGGGAGCTGTTTTTT	CASSEDREVTGELFF
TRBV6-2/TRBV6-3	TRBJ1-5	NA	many	TGTGCCAGCAGTTACGGGGGGTCCGTCAATCAGCCCCAGCATTTT	CASSYGGSVNQPQHF
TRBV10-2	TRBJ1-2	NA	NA	TGCGCCAGCACCTGGATAGGCCCAGGGTCTGGCTACACCTTC	CASTWIGPGSGYTF
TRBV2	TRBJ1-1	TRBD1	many	TGTGCCAGCAGTGAAGGGTGGACAGGGCTAGCTTTCTTT	CASSEGWTGLAFF
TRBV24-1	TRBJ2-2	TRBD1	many	TGTGCCACCAGTGACCCCCTGGACAGGGACCCAATGAACACCGGGGAGCTGTTTTTT	CATSDPLDRDPMNTGELFF
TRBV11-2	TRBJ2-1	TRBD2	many	TGTGCCAGCAGCTTAGGATCTAGCGGGAGAACCAATGAGCAGTTCTTC	CASSLGSSGRTNEQFF
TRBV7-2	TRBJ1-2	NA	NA	TGTGCCAGCAGCTTAGTAGGGGTGAACTATGGCTACACCTTC	CASSLVGVNYGYTF
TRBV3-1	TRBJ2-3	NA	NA	TGTGCCAGCACGGAGAGCGGCACAGATACGCAGTATTTT	CASTESGTDTQYF
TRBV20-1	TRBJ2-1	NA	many	TGCAGTGCTAGAGATCAGGAGGGCCACTACAATGAGCAGTTCTTC	CSARDQEGHYNEQFF
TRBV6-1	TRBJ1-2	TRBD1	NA	TGTGCCAGCAGTAAGATAGGGGGACAGGGTTATGGCTACACCTTC	CASSKIGGQGYGYTF
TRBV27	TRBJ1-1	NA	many	TGTGCCAGCAGTTACACAGGGCGAACTGAAGCTTTCTTT	CASSYTGRTEAFF
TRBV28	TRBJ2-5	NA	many	TGTGCCAGCACTATCGTAGGTCAAGAGACCCAGTACTTC	CASTIVGQETQYF
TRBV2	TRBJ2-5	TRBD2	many	TGTGCCAGCAGTGTTCGAACTAGCGGACCTCAAGAGACCCAGTACTTC	CASSVRTSGPQETQYF
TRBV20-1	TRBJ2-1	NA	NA	TGCAGTGCTAGAGGTGACACTACCAAGGGAAATGAGCAGTTCTTC	CSARGDTTKGNEQFF